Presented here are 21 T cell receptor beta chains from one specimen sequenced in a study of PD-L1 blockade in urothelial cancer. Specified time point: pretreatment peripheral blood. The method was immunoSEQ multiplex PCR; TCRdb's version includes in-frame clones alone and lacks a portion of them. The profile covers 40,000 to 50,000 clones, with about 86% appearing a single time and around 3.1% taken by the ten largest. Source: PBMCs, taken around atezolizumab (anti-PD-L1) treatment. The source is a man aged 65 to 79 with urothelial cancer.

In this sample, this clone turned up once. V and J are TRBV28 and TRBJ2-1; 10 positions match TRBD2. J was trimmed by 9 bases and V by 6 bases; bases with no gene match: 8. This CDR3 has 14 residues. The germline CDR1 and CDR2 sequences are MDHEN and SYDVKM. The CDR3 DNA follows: TGTGCCAGCAGGAGCGAAAGCGGGAGGGGTGAGCAGTTCTTC. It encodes CASRSESGRGEQFF.

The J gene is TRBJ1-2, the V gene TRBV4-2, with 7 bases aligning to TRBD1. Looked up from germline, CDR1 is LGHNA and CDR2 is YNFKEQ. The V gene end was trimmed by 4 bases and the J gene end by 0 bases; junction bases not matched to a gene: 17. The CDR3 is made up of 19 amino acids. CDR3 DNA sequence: TGTGCCAGCAGCCCTACTTACCGAGGGGGCCCTCGATCTAACTATGGCTACACCTTC. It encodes CASSPTYRGGPRSNYGYTF.

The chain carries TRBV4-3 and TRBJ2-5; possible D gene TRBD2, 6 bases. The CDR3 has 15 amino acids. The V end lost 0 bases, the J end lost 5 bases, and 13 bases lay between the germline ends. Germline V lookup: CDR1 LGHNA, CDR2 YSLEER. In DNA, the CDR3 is TGCGCCAGCAGCCAAGATGGAGGGATGCGGGAGACCCAGTACTTC. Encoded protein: CASSQDGGMRETQYF.

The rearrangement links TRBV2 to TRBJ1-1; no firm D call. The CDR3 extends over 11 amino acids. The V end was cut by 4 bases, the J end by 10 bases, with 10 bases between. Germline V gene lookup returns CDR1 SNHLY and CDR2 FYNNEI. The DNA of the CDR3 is TGTGCCAGCAGTGTGGACTCGTTAGCTTTCTTT. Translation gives CASSVDSLAFF. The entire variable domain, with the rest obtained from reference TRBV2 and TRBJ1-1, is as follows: EPEVTQTPSHQVTQMGQEVILRCVPISNHLYFYWYRQILGQKVEFLVSFYNNEISEKSEIFDDQFSVERPDGSNFTLKIRSTKLEDSAMYFCASSVDSLAFFGQGTRLTVV.

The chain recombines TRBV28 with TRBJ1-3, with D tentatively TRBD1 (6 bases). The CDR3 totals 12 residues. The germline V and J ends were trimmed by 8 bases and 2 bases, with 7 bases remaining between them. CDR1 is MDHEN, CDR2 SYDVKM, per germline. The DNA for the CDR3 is TGTGCCAGCCGGACAGCTGGAAACACCATATATTTT. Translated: CASRTAGNTIYF.

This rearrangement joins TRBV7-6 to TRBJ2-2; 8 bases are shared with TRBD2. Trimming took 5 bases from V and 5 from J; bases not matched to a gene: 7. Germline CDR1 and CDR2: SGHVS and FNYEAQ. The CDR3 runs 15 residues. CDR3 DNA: TGTGCCAGCAGCCCCGGGGGGGGATATACCGGGGAGCTGTTTTTT. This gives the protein CASSPGGGYTGELFF.

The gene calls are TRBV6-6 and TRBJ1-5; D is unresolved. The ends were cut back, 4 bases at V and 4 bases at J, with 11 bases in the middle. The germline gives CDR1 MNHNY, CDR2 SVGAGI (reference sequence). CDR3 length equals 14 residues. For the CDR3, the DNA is TGTGCCAGCAGTTTTGGACGGGAAAATCAGCCCCAGCATTTT. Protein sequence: CASSFGRENQPQHF.

The CDR3 DNA reads TGTGCCAGCAGCCCCCGGCTCGGTACAGGGGAGACCCAGTACTTC. Translating it yields CASSPRLGTGETQYF. J is TRBJ2-5 and V is TRBV7-2, with D perhaps TRBD1 (6 bases). This CDR3 has 15 residues. With 5 bases removed from V and 5 bases from J, the gap between germline ends came to 18 bases. Germline CDR1 and CDR2: SGHTA and FQGNSA.

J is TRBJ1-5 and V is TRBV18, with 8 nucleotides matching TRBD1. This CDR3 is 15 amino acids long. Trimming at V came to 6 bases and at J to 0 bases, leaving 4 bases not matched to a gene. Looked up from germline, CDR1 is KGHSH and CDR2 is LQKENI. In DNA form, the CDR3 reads TGTGCCAGCTCGGAGGGACAGGCTAGCAATCAGCCCCAGCATTTT. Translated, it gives CASSEGQASNQPQHF.

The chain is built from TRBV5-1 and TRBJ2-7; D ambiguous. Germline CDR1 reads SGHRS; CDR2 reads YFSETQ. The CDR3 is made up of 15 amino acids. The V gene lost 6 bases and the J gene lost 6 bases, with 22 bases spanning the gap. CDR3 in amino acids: CASTDLMWSGSEQYF. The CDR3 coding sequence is TGCGCCAGCACCGACCTGATGTGGTCGGGTAGCGAGCAGTACTTC.

The CDR3 loop reads CASSIGGTSGLGSYNEQFF. The CDR3 DNA follows: TGTGCCAGCAGCATAGGAGGGACTAGCGGGCTGGGCTCCTACAATGAGCAGTTCTTC. The gene calls are TRBV7-3 and TRBJ2-1, with 12 nucleotides matching TRBD2. V lost 5 bases and J lost 0; bases outside the gene matches: 11. Germline assignment: CDR1 SGHTA and CDR2 FQGTGA. The CDR3 covers 19 residues.

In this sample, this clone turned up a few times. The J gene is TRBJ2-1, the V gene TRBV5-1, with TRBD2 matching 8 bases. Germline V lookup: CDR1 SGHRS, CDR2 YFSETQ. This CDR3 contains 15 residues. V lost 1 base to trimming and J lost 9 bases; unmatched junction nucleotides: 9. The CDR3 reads CASSLSGGGLREQFF. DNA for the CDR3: TGCGCCAGCAGCTTGTCCGGGGGGGGTCTTCGTGAGCAGTTCTTC.

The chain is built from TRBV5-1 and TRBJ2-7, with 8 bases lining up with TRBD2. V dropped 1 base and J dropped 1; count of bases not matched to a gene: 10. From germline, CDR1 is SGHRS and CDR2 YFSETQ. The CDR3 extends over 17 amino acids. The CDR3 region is CASSLRISGTSSYEQYF. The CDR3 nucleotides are TGCGCCAGCAGCTTGAGGATTTCCGGGACTAGTTCCTACGAGCAGTACTTC.

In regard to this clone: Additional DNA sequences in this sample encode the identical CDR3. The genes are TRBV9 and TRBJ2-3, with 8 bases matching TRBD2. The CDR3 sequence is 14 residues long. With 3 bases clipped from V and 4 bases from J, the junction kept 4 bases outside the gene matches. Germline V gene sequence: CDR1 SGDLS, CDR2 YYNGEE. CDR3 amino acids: CASSAGGGPDTQYF. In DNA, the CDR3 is TGTGCCAGCAGCGCCGGGGGGGGCCCAGATACGCAGTATTTT.

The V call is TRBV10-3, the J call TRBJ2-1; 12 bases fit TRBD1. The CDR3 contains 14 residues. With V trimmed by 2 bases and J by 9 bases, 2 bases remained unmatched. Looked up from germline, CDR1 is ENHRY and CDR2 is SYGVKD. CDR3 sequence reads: CAISERDRGPEQFF. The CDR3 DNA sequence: TGTGCCATCAGTGAGAGGGACAGGGGGCCTGAGCAGTTCTTC.

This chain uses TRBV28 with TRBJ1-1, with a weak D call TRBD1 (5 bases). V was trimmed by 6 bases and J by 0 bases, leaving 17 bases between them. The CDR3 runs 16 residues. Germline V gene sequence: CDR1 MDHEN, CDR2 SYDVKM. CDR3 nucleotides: TGTGCCAGCAGGCGGCTAAAGACAGCCATGAACACTGAAGCTTTCTTT. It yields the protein CASRRLKTAMNTEAFF.

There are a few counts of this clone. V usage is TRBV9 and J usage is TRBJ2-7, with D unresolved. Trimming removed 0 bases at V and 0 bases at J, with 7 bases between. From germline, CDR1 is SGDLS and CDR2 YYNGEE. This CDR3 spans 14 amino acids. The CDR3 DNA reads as TGTGCCAGCAGCGTAGGGAGTTCCTCCTACGAGCAGTACTTC. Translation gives CASSVGSSSYEQYF.

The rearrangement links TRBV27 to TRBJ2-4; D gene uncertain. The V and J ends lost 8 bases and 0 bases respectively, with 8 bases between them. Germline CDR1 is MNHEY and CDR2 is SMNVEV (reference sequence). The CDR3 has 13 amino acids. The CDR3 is CASRELAKNIQYF. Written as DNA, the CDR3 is TGTGCCAGCCGAGAGTTAGCCAAAAACATTCAGTACTTC.

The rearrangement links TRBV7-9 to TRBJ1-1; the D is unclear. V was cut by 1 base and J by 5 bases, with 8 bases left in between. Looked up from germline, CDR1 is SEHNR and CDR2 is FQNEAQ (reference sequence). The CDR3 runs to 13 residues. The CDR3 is CASSLVERTEAFF. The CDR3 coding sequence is TGTGCCAGCAGCTTAGTTGAGCGGACTGAAGCTTTCTTT.

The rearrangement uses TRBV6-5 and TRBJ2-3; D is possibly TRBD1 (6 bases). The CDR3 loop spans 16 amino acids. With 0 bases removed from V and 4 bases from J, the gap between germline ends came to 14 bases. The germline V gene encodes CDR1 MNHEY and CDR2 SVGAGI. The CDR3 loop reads CASSYSVNREADTQYF. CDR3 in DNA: TGTGCCAGCAGTTACTCAGTAAACAGGGAAGCAGATACGCAGTATTTT.

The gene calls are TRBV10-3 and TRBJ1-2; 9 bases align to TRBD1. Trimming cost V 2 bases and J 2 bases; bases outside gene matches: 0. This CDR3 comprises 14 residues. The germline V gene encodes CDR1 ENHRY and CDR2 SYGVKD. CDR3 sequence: CAISETGGNYGYTF. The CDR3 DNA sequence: TGTGCCATCAGTGAGACAGGGGGCAACTATGGCTACACCTTC.